Included here is one T cell receptor (beta chain) sequence, with context. Its antigen is as yet unknown. The sample belongs to a study of Ad26.COV2.S vaccination and SARS-CoV-2 variants. The method was immunoSEQ multiplex PCR; TCRdb's version includes in-frame clones alone and lacks a portion of them. The sample includes 150,000 to 200,000 clones, 87% of them seen just once. The germline V and J ends were trimmed by 2 bases and 0 bases, with 12 bases remaining between them. The CDR3 is 17 amino acids. Germline CDR1 reads SGHDT; CDR2 reads YYEEEE. Study findings and constraints: Placebo recipients showed lower spike-specific TCR breadth than vaccinees. Responses of T cells in total may have been underestimated by the TCR breadth and depth analyses. Substantial breadth in spike-specific CD8+ and CD4+ T cell responses was reportedly seen after vaccination.

The receptor was derived from a human donor who had recovered from COVID-19. Sequenced here: peripheral blood, sampled after recovery from COVID-19. The chain uses TRBV5-6 and TRBJ2-6; TRBD2 might be the D (6 bases). CDR3 loop: CASSLGVAVSGANVLTF. The CDR3 nucleotides read TGTGCCAGCAGCTTAGGGGTAGCGGTCTCTGGGGCCAACGTCCTGACTTTC.